These 2 T cell receptor beta chains originate from one sample sequenced in a study of OX40 agonist ivuxolimab in advanced cancers. The table came from immunoSEQ multiplex PCR; TCRdb's copy has only in-frame clones and leaves some out. The sample has tens of thousands of clones, about 91% seen once. The input for sequencing was CD4+ or CD8+ T cells sorted from blood, taken in a trial of the OX40 agonist ivuxolimab. Receptors originate from an adult with an advanced solid tumor such as melanoma, head and neck, liver or kidney cancer.

The chain is built from TRBV5-1 and TRBJ1-2; TRBD1 might be the D (6 bases). Looked up from germline, CDR1 is SGHRS and CDR2 is YFSETQ. The CDR3 totals 15 residues. V was cut by 0 bases and J by 6 bases, with 15 bases left in between. CDR3: CASSLAGRGLDGYTF. Here the CDR3 DNA reads TGCGCCAGCAGCTTGGCCGGCAGGGGACTGGATGGCTACACCTTC.

The chain joins TRBV19 to TRBJ1-1; D is perhaps TRBD1 (5 bases). This CDR3 contains 12 residues. Germline V lookup: CDR1 LNHDA, CDR2 SQIVND (reference sequence). Between the trimmed V and J ends, which lost 10 bases and 3 bases, there was a span of 12 bases. The CDR3 sequence is CATRQPYTEAFF. The CDR3 coding sequence is TGTGCCACCAGACAGCCTTACACTGAAGCTTTCTTT. The whole variable domain, remainder taken from reference TRBV19 and TRBJ1-1, is DGGITQSPKYLFRKEGQNVTLSCEQNLNHDAMYWYRQDPGQGLRLIYYSQIVNDFQKGDIAEGYSVSREKKESFPLTVTSAQKNPTAFYLCATRQPYTEAFFGQGTRLTVV.